These 20 T cell receptor beta chains were sequenced from one sample in a study of T cells in localized non-small cell lung cancer. This table comes from immunoSEQ multiplex PCR, and its TCRdb copy is limited to in-frame clones, with some not included. The repertoire has 25,000 to 30,000 clones, 92% of them found once; the top ten carry 4.2%. Here the sequenced sample was peripheral blood mononuclear cells, taken before any cancer treatment. The receptors come from a woman aged 40-75 years with stage III lung adenocarcinoma.

The chain has TRBV30 and TRBJ1-1; D not certain. The CDR3 covers 13 residues. Trimming left V 0 bases short and J 4 bases short, with 9 bases between. Germline lookup yields CDR1 GTSNPN and CDR2 SVGIG (reference sequence). DNA for the CDR3: TGTGCCTGGAGTGTACTTGTGGGCACTGAAGCTTTCTTT. Residues: CAWSVLVGTEAFF.

The chain links TRBV6-1 to TRBJ2-7; D unresolved. CDR1 and CDR2 (germline): MNHNS, SASEGT. This CDR3 comprises 14 residues. Trimming took off 5 bases at V and 4 bases at J, with 15 bases between the two ends. CDR3 sequence: CASSYGSAYYEQYF. The CDR3 nucleotides are TGTGCCAGCAGTTATGGTTCCGCCTATTACGAGCAGTACTTC.

The V gene is TRBV6-8, the J gene TRBJ2-2; no reliable D call. Germline CDR1 MNHGY, CDR2 SAAAGT. CDR3 length: 11 residues. Trimming stripped 6 bases from V and 8 bases from J, with 7 bases between. CDR3 nucleotides: TGTGCCAGCAGGGGTAAGGGGGAGCTGTTTTTT. Protein product: CASRGKGELFF.

This chain links TRBV9 with TRBJ1-3; tentative D call: TRBD1 (6 bases). Trimming removed 0 bases from V and 0 bases from J, with 7 bases in between. The CDR3 runs to 15 residues. The germline V gene has CDR1 SGDLS and CDR2 YYNGEE. Here the CDR3 reads CASSVGRGSGNTIYF. CDR3 coding DNA: TGTGCCAGCAGCGTAGGCAGGGGCTCTGGAAACACCATATATTTT. The complete variable domain, with remaining parts taken from reference TRBV9 and TRBJ1-3, reads DSGVTQTPKHLITATGQRVTLRCSPRSGDLSVYWYQQSLDQGLQFLIQYYNGEERAKGNILERFSAQQFPDLHSELNLSSLELGDSALYFCASSVGRGSGNTIYFGEGSWLTVV.

The chain joins TRBV30 to TRBJ2-7, with no clear D. Germline V gene sequence: CDR1 GTSNPN, CDR2 SVGIG (reference sequence). V lost 3 bases and J lost 3, with 6 bases in between. This CDR3 region has 11 residues. The CDR3 DNA reads as TGTGCCTGGAGGGGCCACTACGAGCAGTACTTC. Translation gives CAWRGHYEQYF.

The chain has TRBV5-8 and TRBJ2-7; D may be TRBD1 (6 bases). The germline CDR1 and CDR2 sequences are SGHTS and YDEGEE. The CDR3 extends over 13 amino acids. Trimming removed 5 bases at V and 4 bases at J, with 13 bases between. The CDR3 protein is CASRLKGEYEQYF. DNA of the CDR3: TGTGCCAGCAGACTGAAGGGGGAATACGAGCAGTACTTC.

About this clone: The sample contains more than one DNA sequence encoding this CDR3. The chain joins TRBV6-5 to TRBJ2-3, with D possibly being TRBD1 or TRBD2 (5 bases each). V was trimmed by 2 bases and J by 6 bases, leaving 15 bases between them. The CDR3 is 15 amino acids. The germline V gene has CDR1 MNHEY and CDR2 SVGAGI. In DNA, the CDR3 is TGTGCCAGCAGTTACGGGGGTGAATACACGGATACGCAGTATTTT. Protein sequence: CASSYGGEYTDTQYF.

V usage is TRBV18 and J usage is TRBJ1-3, with D possibly being TRBD1 (5 bases). The CDR3 sequence is 13 residues long. CDR1 is KGHSH, CDR2 LQKENI, per germline. V lost 10 bases and J lost 4, with 14 bases in between. The CDR3 reads CATAGIEGNTIYF. The CDR3 DNA follows: TGTGCCACCGCAGGGATCGAAGGAAACACCATATATTTT.

This sequence joins TRBV14 and TRBJ2-7; 7 bases align to TRBD1. Per germline, CDR1 SGHDN and CDR2 FVKESK. This CDR3 is built from 13 residues. Unmatched junction bases numbered 1, after V lost 1 base and J lost 4 bases. CDR3 in DNA: TGTGCCAGCAGCCAAGCGACAGGGTACGAGCAGTACTTC. It is translated as CASSQATGYEQYF.

V is TRBV5-1 and J is TRBJ2-7; D gene ambiguous. This CDR3 comprises 17 residues. Germline V gene lookup returns CDR1 SGHRS and CDR2 YFSETQ. Trimming shortened V by 0 bases and J by 0 bases, and 16 bases separated the two germline ends. CDR3 in DNA: TGCGCCAGCAGCTTGGTTGGTCAGAGCCTGAGCTCCTACGAGCAGTACTTC. Protein product: CASSLVGQSLSSYEQYF.

V and J are TRBV10-3 and TRBJ2-7; 9 bases are shared with TRBD1. The CDR3 sequence is 13 residues long. The J segment lost 6 bases and the V segment lost 4 bases, leaving 4 bases of the junction unmatched. Germline V CDR1 and CDR2: ENHRY, SYGVKD. The chain's CDR3 is CAISGDRDSEQYF. DNA for the CDR3: TGTGCCATCAGTGGGGACAGGGACTCCGAGCAGTACTTC.

This clone came up once. This chain connects TRBV11-3 to TRBJ2-3, with TRBD2 matching over 7 bases. Trimming at V came to 3 bases and at J to 4 bases, leaving 7 bases not matched to a gene. The CDR3 length is 15 residues. Per germline, CDR1 SGHNT and CDR2 YENEEA. DNA for the CDR3: TGTGCCAGCAGCTTTGGGGGGGGGACCGCAGATACGCAGTATTTT. Translation: CASSFGGGTADTQYF.

The chain's CDR3 is CASSTLTGSNGYTF. The CDR3 bases are TGTGCCAGTAGTACCCTAACAGGATCCAACGGCTACACCTTC. The chain joins TRBV19 to TRBJ1-2; D is possibly TRBD1 (5 bases). The CDR3 spans 14 residues. Trimming pared 4 bases from V and 8 bases from J, leaving 17 bases between. Germline values: CDR1 LNHDA, CDR2 SQIVND (reference sequence). The variable domain in full, completed from reference TRBV19 and TRBJ1-2, reads DGGITQSPKYLFRKEGQNVTLSCEQNLNHDAMYWYRQDPGQGLRLIYYSQIVNDFQKGDIAEGYSVSREKKESFPLTVTSAQKNPTAFYLCASSTLTGSNGYTFGSGTRLTVV.

The V and J genes are TRBV5-6 and TRBJ2-2; D gene uncertain. V was cut by 3 bases and J by 3 bases, with 9 bases left in between. The germline CDR1 and CDR2 sequences are SGHDT and YYEEEE. CDR3 length: 14 amino acids. CDR3 sequence (DNA): TGTGCCAGCAGCTCGGAGCCGGACACCGGGGAGCTGTTTTTT. Protein sequence: CASSSEPDTGELFF.

This clone appeared once. The J gene is TRBJ2-3, the V gene TRBV5-6, with a possible D match to TRBD1 (5 bases). This CDR3 has 15 amino acids. Germline V lookup: CDR1 SGHDT, CDR2 YYEEEE. The V and J ends lost 2 bases and 0 bases respectively, with 10 bases between them. The CDR3 region is CASSFRAGSTDTQYF. In nucleotides, the CDR3 is TGTGCCAGCAGCTTCAGGGCCGGCAGCACAGATACGCAGTATTTT.

The chain recombines TRBV19 with TRBJ1-5; 10 bases agree with TRBD1. Per germline, CDR1 LNHDA and CDR2 SQIVND (reference sequence). The J segment lost 5 bases and the V segment lost 9 bases, leaving 7 bases of the junction unmatched. CDR3 size: 14 residues. The CDR3 DNA reads as TGTGCCAGCCTCAAAGGGACAGGGGATCAGCCCCAGCATTTT. Protein sequence: CASLKGTGDQPQHF.

As concerns this clone: Within the sample, other DNA sequences also encode this same CDR3. This chain connects TRBV2 to TRBJ1-1; TRBD1 matches at 7 bases. The CDR3 consists of 14 residues. V trimming: 6 bases; J trimming: 1 base; junction bases outside the gene matches: 5. The germline V gene encodes CDR1 SNHLY and CDR2 FYNNEI. Here the CDR3 reads CASRGYRGNTEAFF. CDR3 bases: TGTGCCAGCAGGGGGTACAGGGGGAACACTGAAGCTTTCTTT.

The gene calls are TRBV28 and TRBJ1-4; 9 bases map to TRBD1. This CDR3 is built from 15 residues. Germline trimming cut 2 bases from V and 3 bases from J; bases unmatched to any gene: 1. The germline V gene has CDR1 MDHEN and CDR2 SYDVKM. CDR3 protein: CASSLGTGSNEKLFF. DNA of the CDR3: TGTGCCAGCAGTTTAGGGACAGGGTCTAATGAAAAACTGTTTTTT.

The chain combines TRBV7-2 with TRBJ2-6; no reliable D call. This CDR3 has 17 amino acids. Trimming removed 1 base from V and 0 bases from J, with 10 bases in between. Per germline, CDR1 SGHTA and CDR2 FQGNSA. This chain's CDR3 is CASSLGEHRSGANVLTF. CDR3 DNA sequence: TGTGCCAGCAGCTTAGGGGAACATCGCTCTGGGGCCAACGTCCTGACTTTC.

This clone has only one observation. The V call is TRBV28, the J call TRBJ2-5, with 8 bases identical to TRBD1. CDR1 and CDR2 from the germline V gene are MDHEN and SYDVKM. Unmatched junction bases numbered 9, after V lost 5 bases and J lost 4 bases. This CDR3 comprises 15 residues. DNA of the CDR3: TGTGCCAGCAGTCTAGGCGGGACAGGAAGAGAGACCCAGTACTTC. Translation: CASSLGGTGRETQYF.